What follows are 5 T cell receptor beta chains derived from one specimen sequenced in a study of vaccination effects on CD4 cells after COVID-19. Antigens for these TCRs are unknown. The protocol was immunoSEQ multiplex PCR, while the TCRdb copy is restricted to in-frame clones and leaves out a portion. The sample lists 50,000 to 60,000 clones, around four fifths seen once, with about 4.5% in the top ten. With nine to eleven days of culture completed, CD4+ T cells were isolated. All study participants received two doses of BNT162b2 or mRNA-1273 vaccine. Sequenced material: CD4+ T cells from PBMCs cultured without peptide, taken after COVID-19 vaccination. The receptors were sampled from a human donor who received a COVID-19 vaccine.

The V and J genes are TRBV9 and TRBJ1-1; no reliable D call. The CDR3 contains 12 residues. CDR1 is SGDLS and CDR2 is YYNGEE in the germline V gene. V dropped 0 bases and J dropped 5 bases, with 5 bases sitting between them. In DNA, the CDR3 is TGTGCCAGCAGCGTAGGCGAAACTGAAGCTTTCTTT. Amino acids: CASSVGETEAFF.

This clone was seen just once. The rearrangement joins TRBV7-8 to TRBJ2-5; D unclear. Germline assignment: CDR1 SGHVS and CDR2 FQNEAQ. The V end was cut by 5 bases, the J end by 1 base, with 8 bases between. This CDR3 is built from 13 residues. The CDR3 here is CASSTTPQETQYF. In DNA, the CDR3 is TGTGCCAGCAGCACAACCCCCCAAGAGACCCAGTACTTC. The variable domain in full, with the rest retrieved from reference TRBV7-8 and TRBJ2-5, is GAGVSQSPRYKVAKRGQDVALRCDPISGHVSLFWYQQALGQGPEFLTYFQNEAQLDKSGLPSDRFFAERPEGSVSTLKIQRTQQEDSAVYLCASSTTPQETQYFGPGTRLLVL.

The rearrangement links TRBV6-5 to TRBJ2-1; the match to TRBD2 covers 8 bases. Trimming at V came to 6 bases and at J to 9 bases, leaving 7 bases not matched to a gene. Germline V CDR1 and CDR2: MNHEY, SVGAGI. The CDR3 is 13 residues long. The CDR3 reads CASRAAGAIEQFF. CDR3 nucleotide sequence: TGTGCCAGCAGGGCAGCGGGAGCTATTGAGCAGTTCTTC.

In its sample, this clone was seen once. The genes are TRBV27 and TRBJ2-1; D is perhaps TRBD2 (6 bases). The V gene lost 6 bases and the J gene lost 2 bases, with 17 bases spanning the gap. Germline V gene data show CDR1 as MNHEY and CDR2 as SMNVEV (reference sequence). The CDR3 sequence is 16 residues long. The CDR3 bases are TGTGCCAGCAGCCTCTTGGGGGGTAGGGCCTACAATGAGCAGTTCTTC. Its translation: CASSLLGGRAYNEQFF.

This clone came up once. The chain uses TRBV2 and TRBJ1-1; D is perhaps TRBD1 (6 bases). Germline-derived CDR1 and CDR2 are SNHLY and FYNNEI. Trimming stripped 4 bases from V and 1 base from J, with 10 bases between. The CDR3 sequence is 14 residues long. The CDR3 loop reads CASSGARGNTEAFF. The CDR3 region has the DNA TGTGCCAGCAGTGGGGCCAGGGGGAACACTGAAGCTTTCTTT.